The 7 T cell receptor beta chains reported below all come from one sample, sequenced in a study of cytomegalovirus exposure and HLA in healthy donors. PCR involved 60 Vbeta and 13 Jbeta primers. Assay used: immunoSEQ multiplex PCR; TCRdb lists only in-frame clones, some missing. Among 55,000 or so clones, over 80% were seen once, and the ten largest hold approximately 1.4%. Sequenced: PBMCs. These receptors originate from a man under 40 in good health and CMV-seronegative.

The chain recombines TRBV27 with TRBJ2-7, with 9 bases lining up with TRBD1. J gave up 3 bases and V 2 bases, and 11 bases lay outside the gene matches. The germline V gene encodes CDR1 MNHEY and CDR2 SMNVEV (reference sequence). The CDR3 is made up of 17 amino acids. The CDR3 loop is CASSLTGRKTGGYEQYF. In DNA, the CDR3 is TGTGCCAGCAGTTTAACAGGGCGCAAGACAGGGGGCTACGAGCAGTACTTC.

V and J are TRBV19 and TRBJ1-2; tentatively, D is TRBD1 (6 bases). Germline V gene lookup returns CDR1 LNHDA and CDR2 SQIVND (reference sequence). The CDR3 sequence is 13 residues long. Trimming shortened V by 6 bases and J by 2 bases, and 10 bases separated the two germline ends. In DNA, the CDR3 is TGTGCCAGTAGGACTACAGGGAACTATGGCTACACCTTC. Translated: CASRTTGNYGYTF.

The CDR3 DNA sequence: TGTGCCAGCAGTCGCTACAGGGAGAGCAATCAGCCCCAGCATTTT. Its translation: CASSRYRESNQPQHF. V and J are TRBV6-5 and TRBJ1-5; possibly TRBD1 for D (6 bases). Trimming took off 5 bases at V and 1 base at J, with 12 bases between the two ends. The germline gives CDR1 MNHEY, CDR2 SVGAGI. This CDR3 has 15 residues.

The CDR3 spells CASTPGVRVRLGYTF. The CDR3 nucleotides are TGCGCCAGCACCCCGGGGGTCCGGGTAAGGTTGGGCTACACCTTC. The J gene is TRBJ1-2, the V gene TRBV4-1; possible D gene TRBD1, 5 bases. The germline V gene has CDR1 MGHRA and CDR2 YSYEKL. The germline V and J ends were trimmed by 7 bases and 8 bases, with 23 bases remaining between them. The CDR3 consists of 15 residues.

V gene TRBV30 combines with J gene TRBJ2-3, with D perhaps matching TRBD1 (5 bases). The CDR3 is made up of 14 amino acids. V lost 0 bases and J 5 bases, leaving 12 bases between the germline ends. Germline V gene sequence: CDR1 GTSNPN, CDR2 SVGIG (reference sequence). The chain's CDR3 is CAWSVWQGRDTQYF. The CDR3 coding sequence is TGTGCCTGGAGTGTATGGCAGGGTAGAGATACGCAGTATTTT.

The chain recombines TRBV6-6 with TRBJ2-3; D call uncertain. The CDR3 runs to 12 residues. Germline values: CDR1 MNHNY, CDR2 SVGAGI (reference sequence). The germline V and J ends were trimmed by 7 bases and 6 bases, with 11 bases remaining between them. CDR3 sequence: CASTSVLDTQYF. The CDR3 coding sequence is TGTGCCAGCACATCGGTGTTGGATACGCAGTATTTT.

The count of this clone is one. The chain couples TRBV6-5 to TRBJ2-7, with TRBD2 matching over 8 bases. V lost 0 bases to trimming and J lost 2 bases; unmatched junction nucleotides: 3. The CDR3 is 15 residues long. The germline V gene encodes CDR1 MNHEY and CDR2 SVGAGI. In DNA form, the CDR3 reads TGTGCCAGCAGTTACTCGGGGGGACTAGCCTACGAGCAGTACTTC. Protein product: CASSYSGGLAYEQYF.